This T cell receptor beta chain was sequenced in a study of early T cells in non-severe SARS-CoV-2 infection. Background on the study: Sequenced bulk RNA came from whole blood that was unsorted, and chains were unpaired.

In the case of this clonotype: Its target is unknown.

J lost 2 bases, V lost 0 bases, and 6 bases had no gene match. CDR3 length: 17 residues. Germline V gene lookup returns CDR1 SGHNT and CDR2 YYREEE (reference sequence). Study results and caveats: VDJdb matching favored anti-spike CD8 responses, missing private and CD4 specificities.

Individually, cDNA molecules had unique molecular identifiers attached to them. TCRdb itself ran the 5' RACE reads through MiXCR, one entry per CDR3 protein. The data hold over 85,000 distinct CDR3 sequences, with 10% to 15% observed a single time. This chain connects TRBV5-4 to TRBJ1-2; 11 bases are shared with TRBD1. Sequenced sample: whole blood. This TCR was sampled from an adult who was a healthcare worker with PCR-confirmed SARS-CoV-2 infection or an uninfected control (not recorded which). Here the CDR3 DNA reads TGTGCCAGCAGCTTGGGAGGCGGACAGGGGGCGAACTATGGCTACACCTTC. Protein: CASSLGGGQGANYGYTF.